This T cell receptor (beta chain) emerged from a study of T cells in Graves' hyperthyroidism and ophthalmopathy. The study, taken as a whole, reports: Stable hyperthyroidism and ophthalmopathy were separated using 13 V-J signatures. The majority of expanded thyroid clonotypes above 0.001 also appeared in blood.

Comment on this clonotype: The antigen remains undetermined.

The CDR3 spans 15 residues. V shed 5 bases and J shed 0 bases, with 11 bases lying between them. Exclusion criteria comprised uncontrolled infection, other autoimmune disease, pregnancy or lactation. The diagnostic basis comprised clinical symptoms, serum thyroxine and TRAb, thyroid ultrasound and orbital computed tomography. Template material for amplifying TCR beta CDR3 regions consisted of RNA transcripts. The HTBI primer set was used in a first-round RT-PCR of the TCR CDR3. TCRdb used MiXCR to reprocess the multiplex PCR reads, holding one entry per CDR3 protein. Of nearly 750,000 distinct CDR3 sequences listed, roughly a third were seen once; the top ten hold roughly 30%.

This chain links TRBV12-3 or TRBV12-4 with TRBJ2-1, with a tentative D call TRBD1 (6 bases). This TCR was recovered from a woman between 40 and 55 years old with Graves' hyperthyroidism. Material: blood. CDR3 coding DNA: TGTGCCAGCAGTACGCAGGGGAGCTCCTACAATGAGCAGTTCTTC. Amino acid sequence: CASSTQGSSYNEQFF.